These 13 T cell receptor beta chains originate from one sample sequenced in a study of T-cell reconstitution after alpha-beta-depleted transplantation in children. A library of TCRbeta sequences, prepared with unique molecular identifiers, was generated. A single record per CDR3 protein comes from TCRdb applying MiXCR to the PCR reads. The data hold hundreds of thousands of distinct CDR3 sequences, with under 25% observed a single time. The sample in question was PBMCs, mostly from graft donor cells, obtained 360 days after TCRalphabeta/CD19-depleted stem cell transplant. Receptor source: a boy younger than two who had a stem cell transplant for acute myeloid leukemia, so the T cells may come from the graft donor.

This clonotype was seen at least ten times. The chain is built from TRBV29-1 and TRBJ2-6; weak D call: TRBD1 (6 bases). V lost 7 bases and J 2 bases, leaving 12 bases between the germline ends. Germline values: CDR1 SQVTM, CDR2 ANQGSEA. The CDR3 is 14 amino acids. The CDR3 sequence is CSAYTGPGANVLTF. The CDR3 coding sequence is TGCAGCGCATACACAGGGCCTGGGGCCAACGTCCTGACTTTC.

This clonotype was found a few times. The rearrangement joins TRBV5-8 to TRBJ1-1; possibly TRBD1 for D (5 bases). Germline V gene data show CDR1 as SGHTS and CDR2 as YDEGEE. The V gene lost 0 bases and the J gene lost 7 bases, with 19 bases spanning the gap. CDR3 size: 16 residues. The CDR3 here is CASSLALRDGASEAFF. In DNA, the CDR3 is TGTGCCAGCAGCTTGGCCCTCCGGGACGGAGCCAGTGAAGCTTTCTTT.

This clonotype has just a few counts. V and J are TRBV10-3 and TRBJ1-5, with D unresolved. Trimming pared 5 bases from V and 0 bases from J, leaving 8 bases between. The CDR3 has 14 amino acids. Germline assignment: CDR1 ENHRY and CDR2 SYGVKD. CDR3 protein: CAISHGDSNQPQHF. As DNA, the CDR3 is TGTGCCATCAGTCACGGCGATAGCAATCAGCCCCAGCATTTT.

The chain links TRBV12-3 or TRBV12-4 to TRBJ2-4, with TRBD2 identical over 7 bases. The CDR3 totals 15 residues. Trimming took 5 bases from V and 6 from J; bases not matched to a gene: 10. The CDR3 nucleotides read TGTGCCAGCAGTCCGTTCGGGCGGGGGTCAAACATTCAGTACTTC. Its translation is CASSPFGRGSNIQYF.

The rearrangement joins TRBV11-2 to TRBJ2-2, with D maybe TRBD1 (6 bases). CDR1 SGHAT and CDR2 FQNNGV come from the germline V gene. The length of the CDR3 is 15 residues. V was cut by 1 base and J by 6 bases, with 12 bases left in between. The CDR3, as DNA: TGTGCCAGCAGCTTAGTCCTGTCAGGGGCCGGGGAGCTGTTTTTT. Protein: CASSLVLSGAGELFF.

This chain uses TRBV27 with TRBJ2-2; 7 nucleotides line up with TRBD1. The CDR3 spans 13 residues. Germline trimming cut 8 bases from V and 5 bases from J; bases unmatched to any gene: 5. Germline values: CDR1 MNHEY, CDR2 SMNVEV (reference sequence). DNA for the CDR3: TGTGCCAGCTCACAGGGGCGAACCGGGGAGCTGTTTTTT. Translation: CASSQGRTGELFF.

The J gene is TRBJ2-1, the V gene TRBV6-1, with 11 bases identical to TRBD1. Germline assignment: CDR1 MNHNS and CDR2 SASEGT. V lost 6 bases to trimming and J lost 8 bases; unmatched junction nucleotides: 3. This CDR3 contains 13 residues. The CDR3 is CASSRDRGYEQFF. DNA of the CDR3: TGTGCCAGCAGCCGGGACAGGGGGTATGAGCAGTTCTTC.

For the CDR3, the DNA is TGTGCCAGCAGCAAGGAAAAGACAGGGCCCGAGTTCTTC. It codes for CASSKEKTGPEFF. The chain recombines TRBV5-5 with TRBJ2-1; 7 bases align to TRBD1. With 4 bases clipped from V and 14 bases from J, the junction kept 12 bases outside the gene matches. The CDR3 spans 13 residues. CDR1 and CDR2 from the germline V gene are SGHKS and YYEKEE (reference sequence).

A few counts support this clonotype. This sequence joins TRBV10-3 and TRBJ1-1; 8 positions match TRBD1. J was trimmed by 1 base and V by 6 bases; bases with no gene match: 7. This CDR3 spans 15 amino acids. Per the germline V gene, CDR1 is ENHRY and CDR2 is SYGVKD. CDR3 sequence: CAIRYGQGTNTEAFF. CDR3 in DNA: TGTGCCATCAGATACGGACAGGGAACGAACACTGAAGCTTTCTTT.

The rearrangement uses TRBV20-1 and TRBJ1-4; maybe TRBD1 (5 bases). CDR1 DFQATT and CDR2 SNEGSKA come from the germline V gene (reference sequence). There are 13 residues in the CDR3. V was clipped by 2 bases and J by 4 bases, with 8 bases between them. This chain's CDR3 is CSARQGVNEKLFF. The CDR3 region has the DNA TGCAGTGCTAGACAGGGCGTTAATGAAAAACTGTTTTTT.

The rearrangement joins TRBV15 to TRBJ2-1, with a tentative D call TRBD2 (5 bases). Germline values: CDR1 LNHNV, CDR2 YYDKDF (reference sequence). CDR3 size: 17 residues. V lost 2 bases, J lost 7 bases, and 21 bases lay in between. The CDR3 protein is CATSRRGNMDLGNEQFF. CDR3 nucleotides: TGTGCCACCAGCAGACGGGGTAATATGGACTTGGGAAATGAGCAGTTCTTC.

V gene TRBV4-2 combines with J gene TRBJ2-5; TRBD2 aligns across 7 bases. This CDR3 is built from 16 residues. After removal of 0 bases from V and 0 bases from J, the junction contained 4 bases not matched to a gene. Germline CDR1 reads LGHNA; CDR2 reads YNFKEQ. As DNA, the CDR3 is TGTGCCAGCAGCCAAGACTTCCGGGGGGACCAAGAGACCCAGTACTTC. Translating gives CASSQDFRGDQETQYF.

The chain recombines TRBV28 with TRBJ1-1; D is perhaps TRBD1 (6 bases). Trimming stripped 7 bases from V and 5 bases from J, with 20 bases between. The CDR3 spans 15 residues. Germline CDR1 MDHEN, CDR2 SYDVKM. The DNA of the CDR3 is TGTGCCAGCAAGTCCAAGGCGCAGGGGCGGACTGAAGCTTTCTTT. Translating gives CASKSKAQGRTEAFF. Full variable domain (missing parts from reference TRBV28 and TRBJ1-1): DVKVTQSSRYLVKRTGEKVFLECVQDMDHENMFWYRQDPGLGLRLIYFSYDVKMKEKGDIPEGYSVSREKKERFSLILESASTNQTSMYLCASKSKAQGRTEAFFGQGTRLTVV.